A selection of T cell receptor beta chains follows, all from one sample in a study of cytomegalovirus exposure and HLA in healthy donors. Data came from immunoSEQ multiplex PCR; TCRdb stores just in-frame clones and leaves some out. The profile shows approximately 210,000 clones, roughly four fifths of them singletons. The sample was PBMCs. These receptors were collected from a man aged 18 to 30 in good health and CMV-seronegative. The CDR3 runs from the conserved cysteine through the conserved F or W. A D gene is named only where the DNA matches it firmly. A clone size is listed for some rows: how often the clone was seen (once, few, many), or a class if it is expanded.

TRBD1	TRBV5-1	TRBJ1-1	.	CASRVRGQTEAFF	TGCGCCAGCAGGGTCAGGGGGCAAACTGAAGCTTTCTTT
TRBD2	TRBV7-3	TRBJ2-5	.	CASSLGLAGMYQETQYF	TGTGCCAGCAGCTTAGGGCTAGCGGGGATGTACCAAGAGACCCAGTACTTC
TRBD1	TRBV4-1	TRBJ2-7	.	CASSQRLDRGPYEQYF	TGCGCCAGCAGCCAAAGACTGGACAGGGGACCCTACGAGCAGTACTTC
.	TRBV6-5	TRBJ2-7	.	CASRLAHEQYF	TGTGCCAGCAGACTCGCCCACGAGCAGTACTTC
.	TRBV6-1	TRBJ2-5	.	CASSERLDQETQYF	TGTGCCAGCAGTGAACGACTAGACCAAGAGACCCAGTACTTC
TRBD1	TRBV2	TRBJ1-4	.	CASTRDRGSVATNEKLFF	TGTGCCAGCACCCGGGACAGGGGATCAGTAGCAACTAATGAAAAACTGTTTTTT
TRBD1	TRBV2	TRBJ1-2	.	CASSDPRGPYGYTF	TGTGCCAGCAGTGACCCTAGGGGGCCGTATGGCTACACCTTC
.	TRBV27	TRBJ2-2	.	CASSLVTPGYTGELFF	TGTGCCAGCAGTCTCGTAACACCAGGGTACACCGGGGAGCTGTTTTTT
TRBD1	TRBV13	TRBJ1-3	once	CASSGRGQLSGNTIYF	TGTGCCAGCAGCGGCCGGGGACAGCTCTCTGGAAACACCATATATTTT
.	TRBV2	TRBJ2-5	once	CASEAEETQYF	TGTGCCAGCGAGGCGGAAGAGACCCAGTACTTC
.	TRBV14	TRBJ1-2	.	CASSQGAGPGYGYTF	TGTGCCAGCAGCCAAGGTGCAGGGCCGGGTTATGGCTACACCTTC
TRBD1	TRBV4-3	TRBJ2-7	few	CASSQVAGGGISSYEQYF	TGCGCCAGCAGCCAAGTGGCAGGGGGTGGAATTAGCTCCTACGAGCAGTACTTC
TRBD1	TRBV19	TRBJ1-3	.	CASTRGAGNTIYF	TGTGCCAGCACCAGGGGGGCTGGAAACACCATATATTTT
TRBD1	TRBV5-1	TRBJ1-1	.	CASSLQGAERTFF	TGCGCCAGCAGCTTACAGGGGGCAGAGCGAACTTTCTTT
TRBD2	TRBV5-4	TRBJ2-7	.	CASAPGTSGRAKYEQYF	TGTGCCAGCGCTCCCGGGACTAGCGGGAGGGCCAAGTACGAGCAGTACTTC
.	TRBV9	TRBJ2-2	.	CASSPQQYTGELFF	TGTGCCAGCAGCCCCCAACAGTACACCGGGGAGCTGTTTTTT
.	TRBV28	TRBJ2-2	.	CASSLPGIGTGELFF	TGTGCCAGCAGTTTACCAGGGATCGGCACCGGGGAGCTGTTTTTT
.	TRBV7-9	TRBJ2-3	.	CASSLEGWRADTQYF	TGTGCCAGCAGCTTAGAAGGGTGGAGGGCAGATACGCAGTATTTT
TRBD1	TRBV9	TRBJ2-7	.	CASSSMTGDEQYF	TGTGCCAGCAGCTCCATGACAGGGGACGAGCAGTACTTC
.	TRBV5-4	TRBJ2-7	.	CASSAGPYEQYF	TGTGCCAGCAGCGCGGGTCCCTACGAGCAGTACTTC
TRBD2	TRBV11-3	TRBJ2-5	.	CASSLGVLAAQETQYF	TGTGCCAGCAGCTTAGGGGTCCTAGCGGCACAAGAGACCCAGTACTTC
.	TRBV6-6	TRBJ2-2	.	CASSYSRQGGTGELFF	TGTGCCAGCAGTTATTCTCGACAGGGAGGCACCGGGGAGCTGTTTTTT
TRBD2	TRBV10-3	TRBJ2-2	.	CAISELLADTGELFF	TGTGCCATCAGTGAATTACTAGCGGACACCGGGGAGCTGTTTTTT
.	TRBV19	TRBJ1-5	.	CASNRETGNSNQPQHF	TGTGCCAGTAATCGAGAGACGGGGAATAGCAATCAGCCCCAGCATTTT
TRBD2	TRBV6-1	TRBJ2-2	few	CASGEGSITTGELFF	TGTGCCAGCGGGGAGGGGTCCATTACCACCGGGGAGCTGTTTTTT
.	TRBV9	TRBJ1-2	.	CASSARTADGYTF	TGTGCCAGCAGCGCCCGGACAGCCGATGGCTACACCTTC
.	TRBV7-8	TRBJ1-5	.	CASSLVRLGQPQHF	TGTGCCAGCAGCTTAGTGAGACTTGGACAGCCCCAGCATTTT
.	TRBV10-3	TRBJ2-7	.	CAISERDEQYF	TGTGCCATCAGTGAGCGAGACGAGCAGTACTTC
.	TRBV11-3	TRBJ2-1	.	CASSLVGGAGDEQFF	TGTGCCAGCAGCTTAGTGGGGGGGGCGGGAGATGAGCAGTTCTTC
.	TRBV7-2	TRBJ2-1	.	CASSFIAGGSYNEQFF	TGTGCCAGCAGCTTTATCGCCGGGGGCTCCTACAATGAGCAGTTCTTC
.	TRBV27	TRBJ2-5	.	CASSSPRDGAETQYF	TGTGCCAGCAGTTCCCCCCGGGATGGTGCGGAGACCCAGTACTTC
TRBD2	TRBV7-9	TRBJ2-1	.	CASTGTSGTDEQFF	TGTGCCAGTACCGGGACTAGCGGGACCGATGAGCAGTTCTTC
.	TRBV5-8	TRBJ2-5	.	CASSLGITEYQETQYF	TGTGCCAGCAGCTTGGGGATAACAGAGTACCAAGAGACCCAGTACTTC
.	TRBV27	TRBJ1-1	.	CASSLSAGGTEAFF	TGTGCCAGCAGTTTATCTGCGGGGGGTACTGAAGCTTTCTTT
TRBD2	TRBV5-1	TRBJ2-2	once	CASSLDSGSGRGELFF	TGCGCCAGCAGCTTGGACAGCGGGAGTGGGCGCGGGGAGCTGTTTTTT
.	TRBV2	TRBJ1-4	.	CASSPRQEENEKLFF	TGTGCCAGCAGCCCTCGACAGGAAGAGAATGAAAAACTGTTTTTT
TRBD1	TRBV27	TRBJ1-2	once	CASSLSGQFNGYTF	TGTGCCAGCAGTTTATCGGGACAGTTCAATGGCTACACCTTC
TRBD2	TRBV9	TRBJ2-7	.	CASSPDGLVYEQYF	TGTGCCAGCAGCCCCGATGGACTAGTTTACGAGCAGTACTTC
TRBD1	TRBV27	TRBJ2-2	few	CASSINRGGELFF	TGTGCCAGCAGTATCAACAGGGGCGGGGAGCTGTTTTTT
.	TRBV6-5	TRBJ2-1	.	CASSDSWADEQFF	TGTGCCAGCAGCGACAGTTGGGCCGATGAGCAGTTCTTC
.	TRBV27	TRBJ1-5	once	CASKSGDGIQPQHF	TGTGCCAGCAAATCGGGGGACGGCATTCAGCCCCAGCATTTT
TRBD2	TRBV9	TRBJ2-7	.	CASSWGEGTSGYEQYF	TGTGCCAGCAGCTGGGGAGAGGGGACTAGCGGTTACGAGCAGTACTTC
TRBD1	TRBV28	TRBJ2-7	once	CASSRGQGFHEQYF	TGTGCCAGCAGCCGGGGACAGGGGTTCCACGAGCAGTACTTC
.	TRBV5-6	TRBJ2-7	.	CASSLVGQFYEQYF	TGTGCCAGCAGCTTGGTTGGACAGTTCTACGAGCAGTACTTC
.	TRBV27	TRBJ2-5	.	CASSLSPFETQYF	TGTGCCAGCAGTTTAAGCCCTTTTGAGACCCAGTACTTC
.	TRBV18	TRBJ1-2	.	CASSPQGSLYGYTF	TGTGCCAGCTCACCTCAGGGGTCCCTGTATGGCTACACCTTC
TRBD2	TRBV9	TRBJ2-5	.	CASSGSGRARETQYF	TGTGCCAGCAGCGGTAGCGGGAGGGCTCGAGAGACCCAGTACTTC